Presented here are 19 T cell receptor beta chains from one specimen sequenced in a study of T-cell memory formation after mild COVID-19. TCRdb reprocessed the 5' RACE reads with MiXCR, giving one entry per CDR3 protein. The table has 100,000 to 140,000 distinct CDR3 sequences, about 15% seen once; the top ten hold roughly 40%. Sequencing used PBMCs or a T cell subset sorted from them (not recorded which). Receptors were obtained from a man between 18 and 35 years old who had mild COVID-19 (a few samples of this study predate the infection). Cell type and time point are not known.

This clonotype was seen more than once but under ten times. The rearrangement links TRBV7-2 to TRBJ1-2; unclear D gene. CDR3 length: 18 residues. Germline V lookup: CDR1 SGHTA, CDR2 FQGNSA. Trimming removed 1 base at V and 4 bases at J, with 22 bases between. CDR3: CASSLGDPFSFSLYGYTF. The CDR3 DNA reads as TGTGCCAGCAGCTTAGGCGATCCTTTTTCTTTTAGCCTCTATGGCTACACCTTC.

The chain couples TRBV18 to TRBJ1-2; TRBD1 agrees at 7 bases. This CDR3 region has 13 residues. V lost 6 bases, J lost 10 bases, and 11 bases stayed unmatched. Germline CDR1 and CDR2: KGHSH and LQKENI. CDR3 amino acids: CASSPFRDRDYTF. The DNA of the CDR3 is TGTGCCAGCTCCCCATTCCGGGACAGAGACTACACCTTC.

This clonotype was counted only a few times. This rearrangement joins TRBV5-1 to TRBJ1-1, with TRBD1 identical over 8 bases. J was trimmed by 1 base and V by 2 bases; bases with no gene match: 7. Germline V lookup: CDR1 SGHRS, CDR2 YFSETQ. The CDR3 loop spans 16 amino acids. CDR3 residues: CASSFNRGKANTEAFF. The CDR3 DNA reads TGCGCCAGCAGCTTTAACAGGGGGAAGGCGAACACTGAAGCTTTCTTT.

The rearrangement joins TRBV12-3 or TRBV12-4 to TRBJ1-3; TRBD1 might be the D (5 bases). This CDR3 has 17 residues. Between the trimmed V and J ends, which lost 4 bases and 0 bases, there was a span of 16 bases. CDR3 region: CASSSWNLGTSGNTIYF. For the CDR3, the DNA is TGTGCCAGCAGTTCCTGGAATCTGGGGACCTCTGGAAACACCATATATTTT.

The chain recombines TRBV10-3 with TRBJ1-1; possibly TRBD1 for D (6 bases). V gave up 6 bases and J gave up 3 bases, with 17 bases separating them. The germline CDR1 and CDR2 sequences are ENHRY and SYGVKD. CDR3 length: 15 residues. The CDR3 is CAISEPGQTDTEAFF. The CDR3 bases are TGTGCCATCAGCGAACCGGGACAAACCGACACTGAAGCTTTCTTT.

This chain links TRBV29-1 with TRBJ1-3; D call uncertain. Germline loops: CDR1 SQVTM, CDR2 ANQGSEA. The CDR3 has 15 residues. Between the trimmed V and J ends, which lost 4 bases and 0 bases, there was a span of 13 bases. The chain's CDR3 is CSVASEPISGNTIYF. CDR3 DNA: TGCAGCGTTGCCAGTGAGCCAATCTCTGGAAACACCATATATTTT.

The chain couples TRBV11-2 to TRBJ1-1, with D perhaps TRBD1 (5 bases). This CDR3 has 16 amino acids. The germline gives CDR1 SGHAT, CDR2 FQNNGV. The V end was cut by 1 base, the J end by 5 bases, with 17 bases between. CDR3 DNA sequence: TGTGCCAGCAGCTTAGCAAGGGGCTCCATGGGGACTGAAGCTTTCTTT. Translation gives CASSLARGSMGTEAFF.

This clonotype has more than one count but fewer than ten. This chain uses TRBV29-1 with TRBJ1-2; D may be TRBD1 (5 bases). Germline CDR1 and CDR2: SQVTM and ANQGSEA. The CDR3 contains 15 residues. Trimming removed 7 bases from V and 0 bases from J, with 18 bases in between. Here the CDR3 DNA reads TGCAGCGCCCTGGGGATCCGGGGCGCTAACTATGGCTACACCTTC. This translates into CSALGIRGANYGYTF.

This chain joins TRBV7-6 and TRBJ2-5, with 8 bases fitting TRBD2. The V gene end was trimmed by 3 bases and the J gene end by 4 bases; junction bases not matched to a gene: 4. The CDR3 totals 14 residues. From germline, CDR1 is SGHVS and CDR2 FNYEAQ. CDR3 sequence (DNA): TGTGCCAGCAGCTTGGCGGGGGGTGTAGAGACCCAGTACTTC. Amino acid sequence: CASSLAGGVETQYF.

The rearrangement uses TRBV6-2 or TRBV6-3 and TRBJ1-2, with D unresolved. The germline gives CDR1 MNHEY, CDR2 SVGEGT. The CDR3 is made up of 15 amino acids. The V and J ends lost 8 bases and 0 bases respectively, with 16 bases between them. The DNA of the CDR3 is TGTGCCAGCCAGACCCCCCGCACTCCTAACTATGGCTACACCTTC. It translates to CASQTPRTPNYGYTF.

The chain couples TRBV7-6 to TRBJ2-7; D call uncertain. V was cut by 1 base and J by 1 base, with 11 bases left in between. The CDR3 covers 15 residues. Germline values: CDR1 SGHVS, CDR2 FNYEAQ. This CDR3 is CASSLEAGPSYEQYF. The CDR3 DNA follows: TGTGCCAGCAGCTTAGAAGCCGGACCGTCCTACGAGCAGTACTTC.

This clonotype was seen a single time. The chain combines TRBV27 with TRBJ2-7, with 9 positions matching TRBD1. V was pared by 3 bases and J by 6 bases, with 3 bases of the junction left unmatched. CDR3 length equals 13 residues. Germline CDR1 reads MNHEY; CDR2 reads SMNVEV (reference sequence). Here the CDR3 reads CASSFGTGSEQYF. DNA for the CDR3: TGTGCCAGCAGTTTTGGGACAGGGAGCGAGCAGTACTTC.

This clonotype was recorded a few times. The CDR3 DNA reads TGTGCCAGCATCCCGGACAGGGATGCAGGCGAGCAGTACTTC. Its protein product is CASIPDRDAGEQYF. V and J are TRBV12-3 or TRBV12-4 and TRBJ2-7; 8 nucleotides align to TRBD1. The CDR3 runs to 14 residues. V gave up 7 bases and J gave up 6 bases; unmatched junction bases: 11.

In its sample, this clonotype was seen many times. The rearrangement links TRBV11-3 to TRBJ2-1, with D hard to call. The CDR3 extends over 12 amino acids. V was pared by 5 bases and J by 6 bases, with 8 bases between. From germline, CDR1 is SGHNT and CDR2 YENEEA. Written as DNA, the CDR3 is TGTGCCAGCAGCCGGAACGGCAATGAGCAGTTCTTC. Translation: CASSRNGNEQFF.

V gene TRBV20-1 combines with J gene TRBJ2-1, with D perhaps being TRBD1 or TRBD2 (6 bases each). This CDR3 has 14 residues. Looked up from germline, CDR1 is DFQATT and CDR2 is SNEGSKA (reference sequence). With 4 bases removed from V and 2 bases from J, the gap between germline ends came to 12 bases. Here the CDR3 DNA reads TGCAGTGCTACTGACAGGACTACCTACAATGAGCAGTTCTTC. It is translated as CSATDRTTYNEQFF.

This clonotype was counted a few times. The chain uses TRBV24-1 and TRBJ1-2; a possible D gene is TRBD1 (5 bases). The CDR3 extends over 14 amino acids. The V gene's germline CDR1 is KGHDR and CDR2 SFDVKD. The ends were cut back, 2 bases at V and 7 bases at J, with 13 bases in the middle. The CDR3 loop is CATSDSWRGGGYTF. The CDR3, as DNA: TGTGCCACCAGTGATTCTTGGAGGGGTGGTGGCTACACCTTC.

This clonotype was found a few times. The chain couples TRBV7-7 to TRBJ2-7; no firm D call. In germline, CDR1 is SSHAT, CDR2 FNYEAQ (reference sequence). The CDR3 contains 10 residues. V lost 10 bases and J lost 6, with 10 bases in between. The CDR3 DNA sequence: TGTGCCACCATCGGGTCCGAGCAGTACGTC. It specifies CATIGSEQYV.

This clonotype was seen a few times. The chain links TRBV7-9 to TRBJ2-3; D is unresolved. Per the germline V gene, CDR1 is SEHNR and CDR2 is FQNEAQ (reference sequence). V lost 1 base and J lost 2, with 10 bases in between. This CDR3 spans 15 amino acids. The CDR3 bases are TGTGCCAGCAGCTTAGTGCGCCTCCTCACAGATACGCAGTATTTT. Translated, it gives CASSLVRLLTDTQYF.

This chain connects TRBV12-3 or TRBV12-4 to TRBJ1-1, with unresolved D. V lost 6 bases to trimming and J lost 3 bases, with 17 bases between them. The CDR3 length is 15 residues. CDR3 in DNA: TGTGCCAGCAGACTTTCAACCCGGAGGGACACTGAAGCTTTCTTT. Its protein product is CASRLSTRRDTEAFF.